Listed below are T cell receptor beta chains from one sample, sequenced in a study of T cells in Graves' hyperthyroidism and ophthalmopathy. TCRdb reprocessed the multiplex PCR reads via MiXCR and lists one record per CDR3 protein. The sample carries approximately 400,000 distinct CDR3 sequences, approximately 14% recorded once. Sequencing used blood. The receptor source for this set is a woman younger than 30 with Graves' hyperthyroidism. Each CDR3 is given with its conserved first and last residue. The D gene is left open where the match is weak. A clone size is listed for some rows: how often the clone was seen (once, few, many), or a class if it is expanded.

clone size | D gene | J gene | V gene | CDR3 DNA | CDR3 protein
. | TRBD1 | TRBJ2-7 | TRBV6-2/TRBV6-3 | TGTGCCAGCAGTTACTCGAGACAGGGGGCCTCCTACGAGCAGTACTTC | CASSYSRQGASYEQYF
many | . | TRBJ2-5 | TRBV7-6 | TGTGCCAGCAGCTCCAGGACGTCAGGGAGGGAGACCCAGTACTTC | CASSSRTSGRETQYF
many | . | TRBJ1-4 | TRBV20-1 | TGCAGTGCTAGAGATAGGCGGCAGAGTAATGAAAAACTGTTTTTT | CSARDRRQSNEKLFF
many | TRBD2 | TRBJ2-5 | TRBV20-1 | TGCAGTGCTAGAGTAGGGACTAGCGGGGGAGGAGAGACCCAGTACTTC | CSARVGTSGGGETQYF
many | TRBD2 | TRBJ2-3 | TRBV7-3 | TGTGCCAGCAGCTTATTCCGGGGGGGCATGGATACGCAGTATTTT | CASSLFRGGMDTQYF
. | . | TRBJ1-4 | TRBV7-9 | TGTGCCAGCAGCGCTAGTGGGCAGGTTAATGAAAAACTGTTTTTT | CASSASGQVNEKLFF
many | TRBD2 | TRBJ2-1 | TRBV6-1 | TGTGCCAGCAGTTCCCGGGGGATAGCGGGGGGCAATGAGCAGTTCTTC | CASSSRGIAGGNEQFF
many | TRBD1 | TRBJ1-2 | TRBV6-1 | TGTGCCAGCAGTTACCAGAGGACAGGGGGTAACTATGGCTACACCTTC | CASSYQRTGGNYGYTF
once | . | TRBJ2-7 | TRBV19 | TGTGCCAGTAGTATACCCGGGAAACCCACCTACGAGCAGTACTTC | CASSIPGKPTYEQYF
. | . | TRBJ2-7 | TRBV29-1 | TGCAGCGTGGGGGACTCCTACGAGCAGTACTTC | CSVGDSYEQYF
many | TRBD2 | TRBJ2-3 | TRBV11-3 | TGTGCCAGCAGCTTAAGGCGGGACTACACAGATACGCAGTATTTT | CASSLRRDYTDTQYF